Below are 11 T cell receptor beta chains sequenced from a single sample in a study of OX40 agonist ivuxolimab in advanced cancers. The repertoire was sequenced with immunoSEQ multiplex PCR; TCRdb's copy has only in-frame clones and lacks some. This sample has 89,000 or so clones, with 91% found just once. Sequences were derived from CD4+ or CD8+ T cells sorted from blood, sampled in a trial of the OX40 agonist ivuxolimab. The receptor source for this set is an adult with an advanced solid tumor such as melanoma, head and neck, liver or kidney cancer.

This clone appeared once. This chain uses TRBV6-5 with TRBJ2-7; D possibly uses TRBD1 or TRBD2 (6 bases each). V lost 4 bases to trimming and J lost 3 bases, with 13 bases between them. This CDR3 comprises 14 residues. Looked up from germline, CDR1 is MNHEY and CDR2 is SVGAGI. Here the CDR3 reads CASSWSGANYEQYF. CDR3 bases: TGTGCCAGCAGTTGGTCGGGGGCAAACTACGAGCAGTACTTC.

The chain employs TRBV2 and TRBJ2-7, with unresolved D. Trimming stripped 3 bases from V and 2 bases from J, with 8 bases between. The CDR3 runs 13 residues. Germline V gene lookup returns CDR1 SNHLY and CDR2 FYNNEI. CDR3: CASSESRTYEQYV. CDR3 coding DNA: TGTGCCAGCAGTGAGTCCAGAACCTACGAGCAGTACGTC.

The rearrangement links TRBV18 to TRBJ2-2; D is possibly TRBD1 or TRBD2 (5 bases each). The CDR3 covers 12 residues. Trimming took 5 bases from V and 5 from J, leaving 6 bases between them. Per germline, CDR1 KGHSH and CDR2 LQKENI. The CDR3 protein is CASSWGTGELFF. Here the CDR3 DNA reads TGTGCCAGCTCATGGGGGACCGGGGAGCTGTTTTTT. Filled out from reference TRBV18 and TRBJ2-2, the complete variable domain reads NAGVMQNPRHLVRRRGQEARLRCSPMKGHSHVYWYRQLPEEGLKFMVYLQKENIIDESGMPKERFSAEFPKEGPSILRIQQVVRGDSAAYFCASSWGTGELFFGEGSRLTVL.

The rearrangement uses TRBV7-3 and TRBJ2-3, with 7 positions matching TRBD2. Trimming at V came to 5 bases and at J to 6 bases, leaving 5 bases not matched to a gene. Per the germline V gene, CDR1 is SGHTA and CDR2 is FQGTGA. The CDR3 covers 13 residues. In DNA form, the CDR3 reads TGTGCCAGCAGCCCGCACGGGGGGGATACGCAGTATTTT. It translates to CASSPHGGDTQYF.

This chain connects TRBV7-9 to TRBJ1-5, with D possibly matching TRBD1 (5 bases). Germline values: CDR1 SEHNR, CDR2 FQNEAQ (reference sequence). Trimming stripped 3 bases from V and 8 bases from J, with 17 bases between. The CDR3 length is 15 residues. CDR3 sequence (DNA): TGTGCCAGCAGCTTTTTTTCGAGGGGTAACGAGCCCCAGCATTTT. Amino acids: CASSFFSRGNEPQHF. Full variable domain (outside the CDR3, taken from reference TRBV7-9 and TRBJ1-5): DTGVSQNPRHKITKRGQNVTFRCDPISEHNRLYWYRQTLGQGPEFLTYFQNEAQLEKSRLLSDRFSAERPKGSFSTLEIQRTEQGDSAMYLCASSFFSRGNEPQHFGDGTRLSIL.

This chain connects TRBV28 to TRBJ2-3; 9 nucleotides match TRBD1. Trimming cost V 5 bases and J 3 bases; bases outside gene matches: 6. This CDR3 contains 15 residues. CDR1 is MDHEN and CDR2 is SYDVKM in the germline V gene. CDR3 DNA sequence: TGTGCCAGCAGTAGGGACAGGGACTTTACAGATACGCAGTATTTT. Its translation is CASSRDRDFTDTQYF.

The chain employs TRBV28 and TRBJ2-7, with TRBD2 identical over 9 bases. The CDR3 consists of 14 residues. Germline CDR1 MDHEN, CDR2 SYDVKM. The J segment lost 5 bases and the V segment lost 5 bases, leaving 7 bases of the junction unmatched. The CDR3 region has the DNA TGTGCCAGCAGTGTTAGCGGGGGTACCCACGAGCAGTACTTC. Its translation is CASSVSGGTHEQYF.

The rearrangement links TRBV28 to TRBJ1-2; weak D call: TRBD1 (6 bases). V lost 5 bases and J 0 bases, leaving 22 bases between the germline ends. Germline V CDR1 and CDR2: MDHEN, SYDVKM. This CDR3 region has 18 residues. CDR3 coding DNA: TGTGCCAGCAGTCCGTTTTCGGGGGCTTTACCCTCTAACTATGGCTACACCTTC. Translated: CASSPFSGALPSNYGYTF.

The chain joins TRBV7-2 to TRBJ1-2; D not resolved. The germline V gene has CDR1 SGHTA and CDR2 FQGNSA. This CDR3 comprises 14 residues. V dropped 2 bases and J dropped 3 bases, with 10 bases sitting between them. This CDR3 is CASSLISIDYGYTF. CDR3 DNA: TGTGCCAGCAGCTTAATCAGCATCGACTATGGCTACACCTTC.

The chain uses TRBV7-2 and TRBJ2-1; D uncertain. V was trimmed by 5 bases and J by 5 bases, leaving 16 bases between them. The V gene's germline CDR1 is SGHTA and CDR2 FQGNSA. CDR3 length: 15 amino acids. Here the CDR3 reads CASSPPPRLDNEQFF. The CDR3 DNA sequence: TGTGCCAGCAGCCCCCCCCCACGTTTGGACAATGAGCAGTTCTTC.

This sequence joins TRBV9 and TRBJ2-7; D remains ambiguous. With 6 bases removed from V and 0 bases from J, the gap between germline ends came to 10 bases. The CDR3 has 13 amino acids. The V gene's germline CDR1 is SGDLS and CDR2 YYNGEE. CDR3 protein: CASNPGTSYEQYF. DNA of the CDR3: TGTGCCAGCAATCCAGGCACCTCCTACGAGCAGTACTTC. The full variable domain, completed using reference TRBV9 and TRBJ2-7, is DSGVTQTPKHLITATGQRVTLRCSPRSGDLSVYWYQQSLDQGLQFLIQYYNGEERAKGNILERFSAQQFPDLHSELNLSSLELGDSALYFCASNPGTSYEQYFGPGTRLTVT.